This T cell receptor (beta chain) comes out of a study of T cells in Graves' hyperthyroidism and ophthalmopathy. In this sample, this clonotype turned up a few times. Authors of the study amplified TCR beta CDR3 regions from RNA transcripts. A set of HTBI primers served as the primers for a first-round RT-PCR of the TCR CDR3. TCRdb independently ran MiXCR on the multiplex PCR reads; one entry per CDR3 protein. The sample lists around 490,000 distinct CDR3 sequences, 20% occurring once. Enrolled ophthalmopathy patients presented with a Clinical Activity Score of at least 3, a NOSPECS grade of at least 4, and disease duration under 3 months. CDR1 SGHTA and CDR2 FQGNSA come from the germline V gene. Losses at the gene ends were 2 bases for V and 6 bases for J; bases not matched to a gene: 7. The CDR3 is 17 amino acids.

The sequenced material came from blood. The clonotype comes from a man aged 40-49 years with Graves' ophthalmopathy. The V gene is TRBV7-2, the J gene TRBJ2-3; 14 bases match TRBD2. The chain's CDR3 is CASSLRRLAGGTDTQYF. The DNA of the CDR3 is TGTGCCAGCAGCTTACGGAGACTAGCGGGGGGGACGGATACGCAGTATTTT.